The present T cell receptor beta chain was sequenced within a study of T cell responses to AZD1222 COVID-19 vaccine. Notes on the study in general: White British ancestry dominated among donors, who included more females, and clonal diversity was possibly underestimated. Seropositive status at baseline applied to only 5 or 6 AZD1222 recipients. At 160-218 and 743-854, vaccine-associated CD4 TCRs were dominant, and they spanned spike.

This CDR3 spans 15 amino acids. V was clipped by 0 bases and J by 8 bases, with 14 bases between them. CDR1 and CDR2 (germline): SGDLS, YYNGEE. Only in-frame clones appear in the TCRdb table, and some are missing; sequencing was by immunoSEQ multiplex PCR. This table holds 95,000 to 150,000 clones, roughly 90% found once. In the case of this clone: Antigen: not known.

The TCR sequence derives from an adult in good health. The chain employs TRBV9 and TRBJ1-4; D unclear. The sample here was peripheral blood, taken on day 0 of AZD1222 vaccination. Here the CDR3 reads CASSVGVAYTEKLFF. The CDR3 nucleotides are TGTGCCAGCAGCGTAGGTGTAGCCTACACAGAAAAACTGTTTTTT.